The 24 T cell receptor beta chains presented below share a single source sample, sequenced in a study of early T cells in non-severe SARS-CoV-2 infection. TCRdb ran MiXCR on the 5' RACE reads and lists one entry per CDR3 protein. The table lists approximately 33,000 distinct CDR3 sequences, 5.3% of them singletons. The sequenced sample consisted of whole blood. The receptors stem from an adult who was a healthcare worker with PCR-confirmed SARS-CoV-2 infection or an uninfected control (not recorded which).

This clonotype was observed at least ten times. The rearrangement uses TRBV28 and TRBJ1-2; TRBD1 matches 9 bases. In germline, CDR1 is MDHEN, CDR2 SYDVKM. The CDR3 has 15 amino acids. V lost 6 bases and J lost 7; bases outside the gene matches: 12. The CDR3 DNA sequence: TGTGCCAGCAGCACGGGGGGACAGGGTCTCCGTGGCTACACCTTC. Translating it yields CASSTGGQGLRGYTF.

V usage is TRBV12-3 or TRBV12-4 and J usage is TRBJ1-1; D unclear. The V and J ends lost 3 bases and 0 bases respectively, with 8 bases between them. This CDR3 contains 14 residues. The CDR3 sequence: CASSFGMLNTEAFF. Here the CDR3 DNA reads TGTGCCAGCAGTTTTGGGATGTTGAACACTGAAGCTTTCTTT.

This clonotype was observed many times. The rearrangement links TRBV6-5 to TRBJ2-1; 7 bases are a match to TRBD2. V was pared by 5 bases and J by 2 bases, with 3 bases of the junction left unmatched. The CDR3 runs to 14 residues. Germline V CDR1 and CDR2: MNHEY, SVGAGI. In DNA form, the CDR3 reads TGTGCCAGCAGTCGAGGACTAGCCTACAATGAGCAGTTCTTC. Translating gives CASSRGLAYNEQFF.

There are many counts of this clonotype. J is TRBJ2-1 and V is TRBV28, with TRBD2 identical over 7 bases. The CDR3 spans 16 residues. Germline V lookup: CDR1 MDHEN, CDR2 SYDVKM. Losses at the gene ends were 4 bases for V and 2 bases for J; bases not matched to a gene: 8. The CDR3 DNA reads as TGTGCCAGCAGTTGGGGGACTATCCCTCCCTACAATGAGCAGTTCTTC. Its translation is CASSWGTIPPYNEQFF.

The chain links TRBV12-3 or TRBV12-4 to TRBJ2-3, with TRBD2 matching 12 bases. This CDR3 has 16 residues. With V trimmed by 4 bases and J by 1 base, 3 bases remained unmatched. Written as DNA, the CDR3 is TGTGCCAGCAGTTACCTAGCGGGAGGGCGCACAGATACGCAGTATTTT. Its translation is CASSYLAGGRTDTQYF.

This clonotype occurred many times. V gene TRBV12-3 or TRBV12-4 combines with J gene TRBJ2-5; no firm D call. The CDR3 is made up of 13 amino acids. Trimming took 2 bases from V and 5 from J, leaving 9 bases between them. The DNA for the CDR3 is TGTGCCAGCAGTTTAATCACGTCGGAGACCCAGTACTTC. It codes for CASSLITSETQYF.

This clonotype was recorded many times. The chain uses TRBV20-1 and TRBJ2-7, with a possible D match to TRBD2 (5 bases). The CDR3 is 14 residues long. Trimming removed 6 bases at V and 0 bases at J, with 15 bases between. CDR1 is DFQATT, CDR2 SNEGSKA, per germline (reference sequence). The DNA for the CDR3 is TGCAGTGCGGTCCGGAGGTCACACTCCTACGAGCAGTACTTC. Protein product: CSAVRRSHSYEQYF.

The CDR3 loop reads CASSQPGTPGNTIYF. The CDR3 nucleotides read TGTGCCAGCAGCCAACCCGGGACACCTGGAAACACCATATATTTT. The chain recombines TRBV4-2 with TRBJ1-3; perhaps TRBD1 as D (6 bases). Trimming left V 2 bases short and J 2 bases short, with 10 bases between. The CDR3 sequence is 15 residues long. CDR1 and CDR2 from the germline V gene are LGHNA and YNFKEQ.

This clonotype has ten or more counts. The chain employs TRBV15 and TRBJ1-5; no definite D call. Germline CDR1 is LNHNV and CDR2 is YYDKDF (reference sequence). V lost 0 bases and J lost 7, with 13 bases in between. The CDR3 runs 15 residues. In nucleotides, the CDR3 is TGTGCCACCAGCAGAGATCTGGGATCAGAGCAGCCCCAGCATTTT. Protein: CATSRDLGSEQPQHF.

In its sample, this clonotype was seen many times. This sequence joins TRBV27 and TRBJ2-1, with 10 bases matching TRBD2. This CDR3 is 14 amino acids long. J lost 2 bases, V lost 6 bases, and 1 base had no gene match. CDR1 is MNHEY and CDR2 is SMNVEV in the germline V gene (reference sequence). The CDR3 region is CASRLAGAYNEQFF. The CDR3 DNA sequence: TGTGCCAGCAGGCTAGCGGGAGCCTACAATGAGCAGTTCTTC.

As to this clonotype: Just one base apart from a much larger clone, this may be a read error. The chain uses TRBV12-3 or TRBV12-4 and TRBJ2-7; the match to TRBD1 covers 8 bases. This CDR3 is built from 13 residues. Trimming at V came to 6 bases and at J to 5 bases, leaving 6 bases not matched to a gene. The CDR3 bases are TGTGCCAGCAGCCCGGACAGGGACAACGAGCAGTACTTC. Protein: CASSPDRDNEQYF.

This clonotype was counted at least ten times. The J gene is TRBJ1-6, the V gene TRBV6-5, with 10 bases lining up with TRBD1. Looked up from germline, CDR1 is MNHEY and CDR2 is SVGAGI. Losses at the gene ends were 6 bases for V and 10 bases for J; bases not matched to a gene: 12. The length of the CDR3 is 16 residues. The DNA of the CDR3 is TGTGCCAGCAGACATACCGGGACAGGGGTAACGTCACCCCTCCACTTT. It encodes CASRHTGTGVTSPLHF.

This clonotype was seen repeatedly, ten times or more. The rearrangement links TRBV12-3 or TRBV12-4 to TRBJ2-5, with TRBD2 identical over 11 bases. With V trimmed by 1 base and J by 1 base, 5 bases remained unmatched. The CDR3 loop spans 17 amino acids. The CDR3 here is CASSLGGTSGPQETQYF. The CDR3 DNA reads as TGTGCCAGCAGTTTAGGAGGGACTAGCGGACCCCAAGAGACCCAGTACTTC.

This clonotype was seen more than once but under ten times. The chain joins TRBV5-1 to TRBJ2-4, with 7 bases matching TRBD1. The ends lost 4 bases at V and 2 bases at J; junction bases unmatched: 9. Germline-derived CDR1 and CDR2 are SGHRS and YFSETQ. The CDR3 covers 16 residues. The CDR3 DNA is TGCGCCAGCAGCCCAGGACAGGCCGGGTCCAAAAACATTCAGTACTTC. Its protein product is CASSPGQAGSKNIQYF.

This clonotype was recorded at least ten times. This chain uses TRBV7-2 with TRBJ2-5, with a tentative D call TRBD2 (5 bases). From germline, CDR1 is SGHTA and CDR2 FQGNSA. V was cut by 5 bases and J by 5 bases, with 12 bases left in between. The CDR3 spans 13 residues. As DNA, the CDR3 is TGTGCCAGCAGCACCCGGGGTGGGGAGACCCAGTACTTC. It codes for CASSTRGGETQYF.

This clonotype was seen repeatedly, ten times or more. J is TRBJ1-1 and V is TRBV6-6, with TRBD1 as a possible D gene (6 bases). The V end was cut by 6 bases, the J end by 0 bases, with 8 bases between. This CDR3 has 13 residues. The germline V gene encodes CDR1 MNHNY and CDR2 SVGAGI (reference sequence). CDR3 sequence reads: CASSDRMNTEAFF. The DNA for the CDR3 is TGTGCCAGCAGCGACAGGATGAACACTGAAGCTTTCTTT.

This chain uses TRBV27 with TRBJ2-3; D gene uncertain. V lost 6 bases and J lost 0, with 4 bases in between. Germline V gene data show CDR1 as MNHEY and CDR2 as SMNVEV (reference sequence). The CDR3 has 12 amino acids. The CDR3 DNA is TGTGCCAGCAGAACTAGCACAGATACGCAGTATTTT. Protein: CASRTSTDTQYF.

There are many counts of this clonotype. The genes are TRBV4-2 and TRBJ1-6; maybe TRBD1 (5 bases). Trimming left V 0 bases short and J 9 bases short, with 9 bases between. The CDR3 contains 14 residues. Germline V gene sequence: CDR1 LGHNA, CDR2 YNFKEQ. DNA for the CDR3: TGTGCCAGCAGCCAAGATCAGGGTGTTTCACCCCTCCACTTT. Its translation: CASSQDQGVSPLHF.

This clonotype was recorded at least ten times. V usage is TRBV5-1 and J usage is TRBJ1-3, with D possibly matching TRBD1 (6 bases). The CDR3 runs to 14 residues. With 0 bases removed from V and 3 bases from J, the gap between germline ends came to 7 bases. Germline V gene data show CDR1 as SGHRS and CDR2 as YFSETQ. Written as DNA, the CDR3 is TGCGCCAGCAGCTTGGGACAGGATGGAAACACCATATATTTT. It encodes CASSLGQDGNTIYF.

This clonotype came up many times. V usage is TRBV13 and J usage is TRBJ2-3, with D possibly matching TRBD2 (6 bases). The CDR3 is made up of 15 amino acids. Between the trimmed V and J ends, which lost 5 bases and 1 base, there was a span of 13 bases. Germline V lookup: CDR1 PRHDT, CDR2 FYEKMQ (reference sequence). CDR3 protein: CASSPWGEGTDTQYF. The DNA of the CDR3 is TGTGCCAGCAGCCCATGGGGGGAAGGCACAGATACGCAGTATTTT.

This clonotype was detected ten times or more. CDR3 in amino acids: CASSYLGTSGLYEQYF. CDR3 DNA sequence: TGTGCCAGCAGTTACTTGGGGACTAGCGGACTCTACGAGCAGTACTTC. This chain uses TRBV6-2 or TRBV6-3 with TRBJ2-7; the match to TRBD2 covers 11 bases. Germline loops: CDR1 MNHEY, CDR2 SVGEGT. The trim removed 1 base at V and 3 bases at J, leaving 5 bases unmatched. The CDR3 consists of 16 residues.

This clonotype came up many times. The chain employs TRBV11-1 and TRBJ2-1; D is uncertain. This CDR3 comprises 12 residues. Between the trimmed V and J ends, which lost 5 bases and 4 bases, there was a span of 6 bases. Germline values: CDR1 SGHAT, CDR2 FQDESV (reference sequence). This chain's CDR3 is CASSPNYNEQFF. The CDR3 nucleotides read TGTGCCAGCAGCCCAAATTACAATGAGCAGTTCTTC.

This clonotype was seen only a few times. The chain couples TRBV5-1 to TRBJ2-2; no clear D. The CDR3 length is 12 residues. The V gene lost 1 base and the J gene lost 6 bases, with 4 bases spanning the gap. Germline V gene data show CDR1 as SGHRS and CDR2 as YFSETQ. CDR3 sequence reads: CASSLSAGELFF. The DNA for the CDR3 is TGCGCCAGCAGCTTGTCGGCCGGGGAGCTGTTTTTT.

This clonotype was seen ten or more times. The J gene is TRBJ2-3, the V gene TRBV20-1; 16 bases map to TRBD2. The CDR3 extends over 18 amino acids. CDR1 and CDR2 (germline): DFQATT, SNEGSKA (reference sequence). The J segment lost 2 bases and the V segment lost 3 bases, leaving 8 bases of the junction unmatched. In DNA, the CDR3 is TGCAGTGCTAGTACCGGGACTAGCGGGGGGGTCCTCACAGATACGCAGTATTTT. This codes for CSASTGTSGGVLTDTQYF.